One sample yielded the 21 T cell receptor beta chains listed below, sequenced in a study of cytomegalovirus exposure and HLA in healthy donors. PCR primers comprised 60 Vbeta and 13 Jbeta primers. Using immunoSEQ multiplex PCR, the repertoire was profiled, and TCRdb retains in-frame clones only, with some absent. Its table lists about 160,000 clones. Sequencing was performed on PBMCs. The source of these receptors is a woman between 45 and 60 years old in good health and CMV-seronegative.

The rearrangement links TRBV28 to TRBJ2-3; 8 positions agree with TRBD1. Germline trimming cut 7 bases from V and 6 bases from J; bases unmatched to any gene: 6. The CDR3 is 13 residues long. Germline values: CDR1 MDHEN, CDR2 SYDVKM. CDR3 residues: CASTRTGMDTQYF. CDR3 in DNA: TGTGCCAGCACGAGGACAGGGATGGATACGCAGTATTTT.

The CDR3 nucleotides read TGTGCCAGCAGAGTAGCGGGCTACAATGAGCAGTTCTTC. Translating it yields CASRVAGYNEQFF. The chain links TRBV6-1 to TRBJ2-1, with 7 positions matching TRBD2. Germline V lookup: CDR1 MNHNS, CDR2 SASEGT. Trimming at V came to 6 bases and at J to 3 bases, leaving 2 bases not matched to a gene. CDR3 size: 13 residues.

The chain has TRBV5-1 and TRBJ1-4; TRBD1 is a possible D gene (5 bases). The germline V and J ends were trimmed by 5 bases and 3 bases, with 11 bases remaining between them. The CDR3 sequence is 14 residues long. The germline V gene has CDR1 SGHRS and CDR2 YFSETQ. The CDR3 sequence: CASRREGSNEKLFF. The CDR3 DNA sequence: TGCGCCAGCAGGCGGGAGGGGTCTAATGAAAAACTGTTTTTT.

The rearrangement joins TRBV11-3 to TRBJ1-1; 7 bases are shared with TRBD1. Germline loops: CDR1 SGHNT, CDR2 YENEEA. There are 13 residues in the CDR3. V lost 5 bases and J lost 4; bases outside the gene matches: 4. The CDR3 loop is CASSETGFTEAFF. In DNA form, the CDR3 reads TGTGCCAGCAGCGAGACAGGGTTCACTGAAGCTTTCTTT.

For the CDR3, the DNA is TGTGCCATCAGTGAGGGGGACTGGTACGAGCAGTACTTC. It yields the protein CAISEGDWYEQYF. The gene calls are TRBV10-3 and TRBJ2-7, with D tentatively TRBD2 (6 bases). This CDR3 is built from 13 residues. Germline V gene sequence: CDR1 ENHRY, CDR2 SYGVKD. The V and J ends lost 2 bases and 4 bases respectively, with 9 bases between them.

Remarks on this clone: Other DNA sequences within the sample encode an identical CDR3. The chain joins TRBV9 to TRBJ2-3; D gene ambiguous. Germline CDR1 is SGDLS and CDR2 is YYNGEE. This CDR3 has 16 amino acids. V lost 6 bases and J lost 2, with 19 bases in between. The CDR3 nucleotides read TGTGCCAGCAACGGCGAGGCTAGTGTAGTCACAGATACGCAGTATTTT. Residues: CASNGEASVVTDTQYF.

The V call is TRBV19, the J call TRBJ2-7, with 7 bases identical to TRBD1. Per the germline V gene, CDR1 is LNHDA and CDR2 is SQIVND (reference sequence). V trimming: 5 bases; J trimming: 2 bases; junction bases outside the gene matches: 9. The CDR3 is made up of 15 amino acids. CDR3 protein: CASSPRTGGTYEQYF. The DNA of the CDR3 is TGTGCCAGTAGTCCACGGACAGGTGGCACCTACGAGCAGTACTTC.

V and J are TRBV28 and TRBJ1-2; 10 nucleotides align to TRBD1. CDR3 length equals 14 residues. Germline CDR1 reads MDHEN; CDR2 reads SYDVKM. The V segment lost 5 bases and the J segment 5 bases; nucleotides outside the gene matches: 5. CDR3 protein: CASSLGTGVYGYTF. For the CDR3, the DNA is TGTGCCAGCAGTCTCGGGACAGGGGTATATGGCTACACCTTC.

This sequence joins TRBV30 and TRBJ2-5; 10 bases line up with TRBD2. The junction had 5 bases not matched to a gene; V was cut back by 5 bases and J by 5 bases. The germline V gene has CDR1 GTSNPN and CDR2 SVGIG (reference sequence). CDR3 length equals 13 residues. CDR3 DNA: TGTGCCTGGCACAGCGGGGGGGCCGAGACCCAGTACTTC. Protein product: CAWHSGGAETQYF.

The CDR3 nucleotides read TGTGCCAGCAGCCTAATAGCGGGAGGGGATACGCAGTATTTT. This translates into CASSLIAGGDTQYF. The J gene is TRBJ2-3, the V gene TRBV7-2; 11 nucleotides match TRBD2. The CDR3 has 14 residues. Germline CDR1 and CDR2: SGHTA and FQGNSA. J gave up 6 bases and V 5 bases, and 4 bases lay outside the gene matches. Supplemented by reference TRBV7-2 and TRBJ2-3, the full variable domain reads GAGVSQSPSNKVTEKGKDVELRCDPISGHTALYWYRQSLGQGLEFLIYFQGNSAPDKSGLPSDRFSAERTGGSVSTLTIQRTQQEDSAVYLCASSLIAGGDTQYFGPGTRLTVL.

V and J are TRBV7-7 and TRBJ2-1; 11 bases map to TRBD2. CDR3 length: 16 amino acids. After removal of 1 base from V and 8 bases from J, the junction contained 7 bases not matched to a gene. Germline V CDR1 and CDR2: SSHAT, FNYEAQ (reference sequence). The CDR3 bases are TGTGCCAGCAGCTTAGACTCTAGCGGGAGGTTAGATGAGCAGTTCTTC. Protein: CASSLDSSGRLDEQFF. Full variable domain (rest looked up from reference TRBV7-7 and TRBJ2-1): GAGVSQSPRYKVTKRGQDVTLRCDPISSHATLYWYQQALGQGPEFLTYFNYEAQPDKSGLPSDRFSAERPEGSISTLTIQRTEQRDSAMYRCASSLDSSGRLDEQFFGPGTRLTVL.

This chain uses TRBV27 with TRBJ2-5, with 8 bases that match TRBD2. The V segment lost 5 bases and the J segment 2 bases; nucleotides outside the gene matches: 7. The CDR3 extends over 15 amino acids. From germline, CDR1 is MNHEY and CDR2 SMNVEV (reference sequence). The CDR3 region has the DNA TGTGCCAGCAGTGCTTGGGTAGCGGGGCAAGAGACCCAGTACTTC. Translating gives CASSAWVAGQETQYF.

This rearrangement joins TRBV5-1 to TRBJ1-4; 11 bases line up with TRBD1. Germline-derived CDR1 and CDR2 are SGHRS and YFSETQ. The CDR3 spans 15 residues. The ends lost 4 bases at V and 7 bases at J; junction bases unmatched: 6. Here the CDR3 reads CASSRDRGRVEKLFF. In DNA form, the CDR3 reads TGCGCCAGCAGCAGGGACAGGGGGAGAGTTGAAAAACTGTTTTTT.

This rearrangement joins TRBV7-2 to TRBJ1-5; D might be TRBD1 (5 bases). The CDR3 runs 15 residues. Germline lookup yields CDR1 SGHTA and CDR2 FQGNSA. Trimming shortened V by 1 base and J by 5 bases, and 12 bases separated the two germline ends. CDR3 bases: TGTGCCAGCAGCTTAGAGGCAGGGAGGTATCAGCCCCAGCATTTT. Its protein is CASSLEAGRYQPQHF.

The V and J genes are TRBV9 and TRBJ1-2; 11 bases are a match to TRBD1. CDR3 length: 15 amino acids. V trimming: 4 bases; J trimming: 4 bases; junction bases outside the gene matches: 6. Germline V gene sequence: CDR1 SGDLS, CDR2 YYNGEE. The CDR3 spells CASSPGTGGAYGYTF. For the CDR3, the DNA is TGTGCCAGCAGCCCAGGGACAGGGGGAGCCTATGGCTACACCTTC.

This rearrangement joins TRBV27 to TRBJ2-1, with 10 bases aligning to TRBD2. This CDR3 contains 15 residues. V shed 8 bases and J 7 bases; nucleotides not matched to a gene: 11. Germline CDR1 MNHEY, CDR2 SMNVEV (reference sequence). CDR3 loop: CASAIGTSATNEQFF. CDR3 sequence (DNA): TGTGCCAGCGCAATCGGGACTAGCGCTACGAATGAGCAGTTCTTC.

CDR3 sequence: CASRRQGEGEKLFF. The CDR3 DNA sequence: TGTGCCAGCAGAAGACAGGGTGAGGGTGAAAAACTGTTTTTT. The V and J genes are TRBV2 and TRBJ1-4; 7 nucleotides align to TRBD1. The CDR3 has 14 amino acids. CDR1 and CDR2 from the germline V gene are SNHLY and FYNNEI. The J segment lost 7 bases and the V segment lost 6 bases, leaving 8 bases of the junction unmatched.

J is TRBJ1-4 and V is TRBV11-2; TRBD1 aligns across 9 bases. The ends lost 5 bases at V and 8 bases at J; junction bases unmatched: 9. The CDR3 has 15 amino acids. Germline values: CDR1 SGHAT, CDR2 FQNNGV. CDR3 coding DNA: TGTGCCAGCAGCCGGGACAGGGATTCTTGGGAAAAACTGTTTTTT. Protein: CASSRDRDSWEKLFF. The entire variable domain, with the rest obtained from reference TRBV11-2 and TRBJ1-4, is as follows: EAGVAQSPRYKIIEKRQSVAFWCNPISGHATLYWYQQILGQGPKLLIQFQNNGVVDDSQLPKDRFSAERLKGVDSTLKIQPAKLEDSAVYLCASSRDRDSWEKLFFGSGTQLSVL.

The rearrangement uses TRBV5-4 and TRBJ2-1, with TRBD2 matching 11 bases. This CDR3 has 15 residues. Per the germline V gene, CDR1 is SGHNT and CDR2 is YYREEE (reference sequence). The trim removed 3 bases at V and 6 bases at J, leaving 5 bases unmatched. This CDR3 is CASSSGTSGFNEQFF. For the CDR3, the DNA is TGTGCCAGCAGCTCCGGGACTAGCGGATTCAATGAGCAGTTCTTC.

The CDR3 here is CASSLRGTPIYEQYF. For the CDR3, the DNA is TGCGCCAGCAGCTTGAGAGGGACTCCAATTTACGAGCAGTACTTC. This chain joins TRBV5-1 and TRBJ2-7, with TRBD2 as a possible D gene (6 bases). Looked up from germline, CDR1 is SGHRS and CDR2 is YFSETQ. V was cut by 1 base and J by 4 bases, with 15 bases left in between. This CDR3 comprises 15 residues.

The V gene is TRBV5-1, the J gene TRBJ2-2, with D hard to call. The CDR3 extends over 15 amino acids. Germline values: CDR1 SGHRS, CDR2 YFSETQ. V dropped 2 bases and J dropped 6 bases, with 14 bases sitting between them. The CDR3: CASSLSTQTSGELFF. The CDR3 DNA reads TGCGCCAGCAGCTTAAGCACTCAAACTTCCGGGGAGCTGTTTTTT.